The rows below give T cell receptor beta chains drawn from one sample of a study of blood T cell repertoires in COVID-19. The protocol was immunoSEQ multiplex PCR, while the TCRdb copy is restricted to in-frame clones and leaves out a portion. The table lists just over 60,000 clones, more than 70% of them singletons, with approximately 20% in the top ten. Sequenced: peripheral blood. Receptors were obtained from a man aged 30-40 years with COVID-19, enrolled during active disease. The CDR3 runs from the conserved cysteine through the conserved F or W. D genes are given only for firm matches. For some rows the clone size is stated as once, few or many, or as a class when expanded; others skip it.

clone size,D gene,J gene,V gene,CDR3 DNA,CDR3 protein
NA,TRBD2,TRBJ2-5,TRBV20-1,TGCAGTGCTAGTAAGCGGGGGGGCCTTGAGACCCAGTACTTC,CSASKRGGLETQYF
NA,NA,TRBJ2-3,TRBV30,TGTGCCTGGAGTTCATGGCGGGAAATCGACACAGATACGCAGTATTTT,CAWSSWREIDTDTQYF
NA,TRBD2,TRBJ2-1,TRBV11-2,TGTGCCAGCAGCCCGAGACTAGCGGGGGCCGGCAATGAGCAGTTCTTC,CASSPRLAGAGNEQFF
NA,TRBD1,TRBJ2-5,TRBV6-5,TGTGCCAGCAGTTTCGACAGGGGTAGCGGGACCCAGTACTTC,CASSFDRGSGTQYF
few,NA,TRBJ2-1,TRBV9,TGTGCCAGCAGCGTAGGAGGAGGACCCTCCTACAATGAGCAGTTCTTC,CASSVGGGPSYNEQFF
few,TRBD1,TRBJ1-2,TRBV28,TGTGCCAGCAGTTTATACACCGACAGGGGCGGCTACACCTTC,CASSLYTDRGGYTF
NA,NA,TRBJ1-1,TRBV18,TGTGCCAGCTCACCACGAGCGGGGGCCTGGGGCACTGAAGCTTTCTTT,CASSPRAGAWGTEAFF
NA,NA,TRBJ1-4,TRBV19,TGTGCCAGTAGTATTCTACAGCCAAATGAAAAACTGTTTTTT,CASSILQPNEKLFF
NA,NA,TRBJ2-7,TRBV27,TGTGCCAGCAGTTTGGGGGGGCCTTCCTACGAGCAGTACTTC,CASSLGGPSYEQYF
NA,TRBD2,TRBJ2-1,TRBV28,TGTGCCAGCAGTTCCCTACTAGCGCTGAATGAGCAGTTCTTC,CASSSLLALNEQFF
NA,NA,TRBJ2-7,TRBV19,TGTGCCAGTAGTATCGGGGGCTACGAGCAGTACTTC,CASSIGGYEQYF
NA,TRBD1,TRBJ2-3,TRBV3-1/TRBV3-2,TGTGCCAGCAGCCAGCGGGCAGGGGGATCAGATACGCAGTATTTT,CASSQRAGGSDTQYF
NA,NA,TRBJ2-3,TRBV9,TGTGCCAGCAGCGTTAGGGAGGATACGCAGTATTTT,CASSVREDTQYF
once,NA,TRBJ2-7,TRBV7-8,TGTGCCAGCAGTCCCTTGGGGGCAGCGAACTACGAGCAGTACTTC,CASSPLGAANYEQYF
NA,NA,TRBJ2-1,TRBV19,TGTGCCAGTAGTTTGGTAGGGGCGGACAATGAGCAGTTCTTC,CASSLVGADNEQFF
NA,NA,TRBJ1-2,TRBV19,TGTGCCAGTAGTATGGAAGGAGGGGCGAACGGCTACACCTTC,CASSMEGGANGYTF
NA,NA,TRBJ2-5,TRBV5-5,TGTGCCAGCAGCCAGCAGGGCCCGCAGGGGACCCAGTACTTC,CASSQQGPQGTQYF
once,TRBD1,TRBJ1-1,TRBV7-3,TGTGCCAGCAGCTTGACAGGGGGAGCGGTGGCTTTCTTT,CASSLTGGAVAFF
NA,NA,TRBJ2-3,TRBV14,TGTGCCAGCAGCCCGCAGGTGCAAAGCACAGATACGCAGTATTTT,CASSPQVQSTDTQYF
NA,NA,TRBJ2-7,TRBV27,TGTGCCAGCAGCGTACAGGGGGGGGGCGAGCAGTACTTC,CASSVQGGGEQYF
NA,NA,TRBJ1-1,TRBV29-1,TGCAGCGTTGAATACATTGATGAAGCTTTCTTT,CSVEYIDEAFF
NA,TRBD2,TRBJ2-2,TRBV7-6,TGTGCCAGCCGGCGGACTAGCGGGCTAACAACCGGGGAGCTGTTTTTT,CASRRTSGLTTGELFF
NA,NA,TRBJ1-3,TRBV6-5,TGTGCCAGCAGGGACTGGAACTCTGGAAACACCATATATTTT,CASRDWNSGNTIYF
NA,NA,TRBJ2-2,TRBV6-5,TGTGCCAGCAGGTCGATCAGGGATTACACCGGGGAGCTGTTTTTT,CASRSIRDYTGELFF
few,TRBD1,TRBJ1-5,TRBV2,TGTGCCAGCAGTACAGGGGGGAATCAGCCCCAGCATTTT,CASSTGGNQPQHF
few,NA,TRBJ1-5,TRBV18,TGTGCCAGCTCACCGGGGCAGGGGTTGGGCAATCAGCCCCAGCATTTT,CASSPGQGLGNQPQHF
NA,NA,TRBJ2-7,TRBV28,TGTGCCAGCATGTCCCTACAGACCTACGAGCAGTACTTC,CASMSLQTYEQYF
NA,TRBD1,TRBJ2-1,TRBV5-1,TGCGCCAGCAGCTCCCGTTCGGGACAGGCATACAATGAGCAGTTCTTC,CASSSRSGQAYNEQFF
NA,TRBD2,TRBJ2-7,TRBV4-1,TGCGCCAGCAGCCTTGGACTAGGTAGCGAGCAGTACTTC,CASSLGLGSEQYF
NA,NA,TRBJ1-1,TRBV6-5,TGTGCCAGCAGTTACTCCTTTATCGACAGGAACACTGAAGCTTTCTTT,CASSYSFIDRNTEAFF
NA,NA,TRBJ2-3,TRBV3-1/TRBV3-2,TGTGCCAGCAGCCCTAGGACTACCCCCACAGATACGCAGTATTTT,CASSPRTTPTDTQYF
NA,NA,TRBJ1-2,TRBV7-2,TGTGCCAGCACTCCGGGTGGCCCAGGGTCTAATGGCTACACCTTC,CASTPGGPGSNGYTF
NA,TRBD1,TRBJ1-4,TRBV27,TGTGCCAGCAGGCCAGCGGGGACAGGGCAAGAAAAACTGTTTTTT,CASRPAGTGQEKLFF
NA,NA,TRBJ1-2,TRBV10-3,TGTGCCATCAGTGAGGCAGGGGTCGATGGCTACACCTTC,CAISEAGVDGYTF
NA,TRBD1,TRBJ1-2,TRBV29-1,TGCAGCGTTCGGACAGGGGATGGCTACACCTTC,CSVRTGDGYTF
NA,NA,TRBJ1-6,TRBV2,TGTGCCAGCAGTGAAGCGGGTTTCGCGGATCCTACGAATTCACCCCTCCACTTT,CASSEAGFADPTNSPLHF